This is a list of T cell receptor beta chains from one sample in a study of T-cell reconstitution after alpha-beta-depleted transplantation in children. TCRdb itself ran the PCR reads through MiXCR, one entry per CDR3 protein. Altogether 60,000 to 100,000 distinct CDR3 sequences are present, around 18% being singletons, with the ten largest covering about 47%. The source was PBMCs, mostly from graft donor cells, collected 360 days after TCRalphabeta/CD19-depleted stem cell transplant. The receptors originated from a male patient aged 2-15 years who had a stem cell transplant for acute lymphoblastic leukemia, so the T cells may come from the graft donor. The CDR3 runs from the conserved cysteine through the conserved F or W. Fields, in order: V gene, D gene, J gene, clone size, CDR3 protein, CDR3 DNA. D genes are given only for firm matches. Size is omitted from some rows. Given values are once, few, many or a class for expanded clones.

>TRBV20-1|TRBD1|TRBJ1-1|NA
CSARTGGTEAFF
TGCAGTGCGCGGACAGGGGGCACTGAAGCTTTCTTT
>TRBV3-1|TRBD2|TRBJ2-7|many
CASSQDGGGPSYEQYF
TGTGCCAGCAGCCAAGACGGGGGGGGCCCTTCCTACGAGCAGTACTTC
>TRBV11-2|NA|TRBJ2-7|NA
CASSLARVGRGDYEQYF
TGTGCCAGCAGCTTAGCCCGCGTGGGCAGGGGGGACTACGAGCAGTACTTC
>TRBV3-2|NA|TRBJ2-7|many
CASSQRTSLTYSRNEQYF
TGTGCCAGCAGCCAGCGGACTAGCTTAACCTACTCAAGGAACGAGCAGTACTTC
>TRBV7-9|NA|TRBJ2-2|once
CASSLPRIKRELFF
TGTGCCAGCAGCCTCCCCCGCATAAAGAGGGAGCTGTTTTTT
>TRBV27|TRBD2|TRBJ2-7|NA
CASSLTGLAGVEQYF
TGTGCCAGCAGTTTAACCGGACTAGCGGGAGTCGAGCAGTACTTC
>TRBV5-8|NA|TRBJ2-1|few
CASSLATDWPYNEQFF
TGTGCCAGCAGCTTGGCCACGGACTGGCCCTACAATGAGCAGTTCTTC
>TRBV7-2|NA|TRBJ2-2|few
CASSLEGIGELFF
TGTGCCAGCAGCTTAGAAGGGATCGGGGAGCTGTTTTTT
>TRBV10-1|TRBD1|TRBJ2-5|NA
CASSEQGAKTQYF
TGCGCCAGCAGTGAACAGGGGGCCAAGACCCAGTACTTC
>TRBV7-9|NA|TRBJ2-7|many
CASTPEGSYGQYF
TGTGCCAGCACCCCCGAGGGATCCTACGGGCAGTACTTC
>TRBV5-1|NA|TRBJ2-5|NA
CASSLAPRKGTQYF
TGCGCCAGCAGCTTGGCCCCAAGGAAGGGGACCCAGTACTTC
>TRBV10-3|TRBD2|TRBJ2-1|NA
CAIRGTSGAYNEQFF
TGTGCCATCAGGGGGACTAGCGGGGCCTACAATGAGCAGTTCTTC
>TRBV18|NA|TRBJ1-1|NA
CASSAYSPMNTEAFF
TGTGCCAGCTCAGCTTACTCCCCCATGAACACTGAAGCTTTCTTT
>TRBV18|NA|TRBJ2-7|few
CASSASYEQYF
TGTGCCAGCTCTGCCTCCTACGAGCAGTACTTC
>TRBV5-1|NA|TRBJ2-3|many
CASSSLPGPLGPDTQYF
TGCGCCAGCAGCTCGCTTCCGGGACCACTAGGGCCAGATACGCAGTATTTT
>TRBV7-9|NA|TRBJ2-2|NA
CASSGPGARTGELFF
TGTGCCAGCAGCGGCCCGGGGGCGCGTACCGGGGAGCTGTTTTTT
>TRBV2|NA|TRBJ1-1|NA
CASSEARGGWGTEAFF
TGTGCCAGCAGTGAAGCGCGCGGAGGGTGGGGCACTGAAGCTTTCTTT
>TRBV7-9|NA|TRBJ1-3|NA
CASSLGSRAIGNTIYF
TGTGCCAGCAGCTTAGGGTCGAGGGCAATTGGAAACACCATATATTTT
>TRBV10-3|TRBD2|TRBJ2-7|NA
CAISDWLAGGTGYEQYF
TGTGCCATCAGTGATTGGCTAGCGGGAGGAACGGGCTACGAGCAGTACTTC
>TRBV5-1|NA|TRBJ2-2|many
CASSLSTVNTGELFF
TGCGCCAGCAGCTTATCGACAGTCAACACCGGGGAGCTGTTTTTT
>TRBV5-6|NA|TRBJ2-1|NA
CASSSGDFYNEQFF
TGTGCCAGCAGCTCGGGGGACTTCTACAATGAGCAGTTCTTC
>TRBV20-1|TRBD1|TRBJ2-7|NA
CSATSGTGGYEQYF
TGCAGTGCCACGTCCGGGACAGGGGGCTACGAGCAGTACTTC
>TRBV5-1|NA|TRBJ2-3|NA
CASSFEQGIDTQYF
TGCGCCAGCAGCTTTGAACAGGGAATAGATACGCAGTATTTT
>TRBV5-1|TRBD1|TRBJ2-1|few
CASSSRQGGSNEQFF
TGCGCCAGCAGCTCAAGACAGGGGGGGAGCAATGAGCAGTTCTTC
>TRBV28|NA|TRBJ2-7|NA
CASSLSYYEQYF
TGTGCCAGCAGTTTGTCATACTACGAGCAGTACTTC
>TRBV7-6|NA|TRBJ2-3|once
CASSLVLALTDTQYF
TGTGCCAGCAGCTTAGTTCTAGCGCTCACAGATACGCAGTATTTT
>TRBV7-2|NA|TRBJ1-4|NA
CASSLVGLSNEKLFF
TGTGCCAGCAGCTTAGTCGGGCTCTCTAATGAAAAACTGTTTTTT
>TRBV5-6|TRBD2|TRBJ2-1|NA
CASSLGLAGRRVQYNEQFF
TGTGCCAGCAGCTTGGGACTAGCGGGAAGAAGAGTTCAGTACAATGAGCAGTTCTTC
>TRBV4-1|TRBD2|TRBJ2-1|few
CASSQEGLGNEQFF
TGCGCCAGCAGCCAAGAAGGACTAGGCAATGAGCAGTTCTTC
>TRBV5-1|TRBD1|TRBJ2-7|many
CASSLGQGSYEQYF
TGCGCCAGCAGCCTCGGACAGGGCTCCTACGAGCAGTACTTC
>TRBV12-3/TRBV12-4|TRBD2|TRBJ2-1|few
CASSLERGGRTYNEQFF
TGTGCCAGCAGTTTAGAGAGGGGCGGGAGGACGTACAATGAGCAGTTCTTC
>TRBV5-5|NA|TRBJ1-1|NA
CASSLYTVNTEAFF
TGTGCCAGCAGCTTGTATACAGTAAACACTGAAGCTTTCTTT
>TRBV3-1|NA|TRBJ2-3|many
CASSQEALTGDTQYF
TGTGCCAGCAGCCAAGAGGCCCTTACCGGGGATACGCAGTATTTT
>TRBV12-3/TRBV12-4|TRBD2|TRBJ2-1|NA
CASSFLPGGPIF
TGTGCCAGCAGTTTCTTACCGGGAGGGCCTATCTTC
>TRBV5-1|NA|TRBJ2-2|NA
CASRGPPNTGELFF
TGCGCCAGCAGAGGACCGCCGAACACCGGGGAGCTGTTTTTT
>TRBV7-9|NA|TRBJ2-7|NA
CASSQTGQYEQYF
TGTGCCAGCAGCCAAACAGGGCAATACGAGCAGTACTTC
>TRBV24-1|TRBD2|TRBJ2-3|NA
CATSAGLAGRTDTQYF
TGTGCCACCAGTGCTGGACTAGCGGGACGCACAGATACGCAGTATTTT
>TRBV6-6|TRBD1|TRBJ1-5|few
CASSLRGNQPQHF
TGTGCCAGCAGCCTCAGGGGGAATCAGCCCCAGCATTTT
>TRBV6-1|NA|TRBJ2-5|few
CASSPRGWGPSPGTQYF
TGTGCCAGCAGTCCACGGGGCTGGGGACCTTCTCCAGGGACCCAGTACTTC
>TRBV12-3/TRBV12-4|TRBD2|TRBJ2-3|NA
CASSPQRGRTQYF
TGTGCCAGCAGTCCCCAGCGGGGAAGGACGCAGTATTTT
>TRBV9|NA|TRBJ2-7|few
CASSKLDLLLPYEQYF
TGTGCCAGCAGCAAACTCGATCTCCTCCTTCCTTACGAGCAGTACTTC